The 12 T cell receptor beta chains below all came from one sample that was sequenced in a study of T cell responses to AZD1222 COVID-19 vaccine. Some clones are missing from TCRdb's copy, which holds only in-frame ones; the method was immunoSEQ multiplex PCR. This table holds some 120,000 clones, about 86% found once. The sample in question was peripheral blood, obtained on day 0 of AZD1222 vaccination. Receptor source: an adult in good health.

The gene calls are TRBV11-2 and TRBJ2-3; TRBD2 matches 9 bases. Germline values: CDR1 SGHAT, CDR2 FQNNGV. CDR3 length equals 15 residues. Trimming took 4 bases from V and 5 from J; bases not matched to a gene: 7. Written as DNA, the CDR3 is TGTGCCAGCAGCTCTTTAGCGGGAGCGGGAGATACGCAGTATTTT. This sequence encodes CASSSLAGAGDTQYF.

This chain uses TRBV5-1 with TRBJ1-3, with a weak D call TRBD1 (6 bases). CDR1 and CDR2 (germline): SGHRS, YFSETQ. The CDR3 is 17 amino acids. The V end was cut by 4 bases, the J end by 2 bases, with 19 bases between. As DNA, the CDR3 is TGCGCCAGCAGCAGTACCGGGACAAGGTTCACTGGAAACACCATATATTTT. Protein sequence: CASSSTGTRFTGNTIYF.

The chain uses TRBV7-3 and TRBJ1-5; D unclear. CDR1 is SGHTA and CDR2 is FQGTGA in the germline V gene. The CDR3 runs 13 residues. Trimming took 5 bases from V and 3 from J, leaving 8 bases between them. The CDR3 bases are TGTGCCAGCAGCCCCGGAGCCAATCAGCCCCAGCATTTT. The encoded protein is CASSPGANQPQHF.

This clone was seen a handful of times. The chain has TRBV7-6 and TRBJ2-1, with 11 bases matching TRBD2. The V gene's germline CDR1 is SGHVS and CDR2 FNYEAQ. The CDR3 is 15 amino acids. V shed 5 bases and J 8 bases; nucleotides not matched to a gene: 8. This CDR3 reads CASSGTSGRRDEQFF. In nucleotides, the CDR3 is TGTGCCAGCAGCGGAACTAGCGGGAGACGGGATGAGCAGTTCTTC.

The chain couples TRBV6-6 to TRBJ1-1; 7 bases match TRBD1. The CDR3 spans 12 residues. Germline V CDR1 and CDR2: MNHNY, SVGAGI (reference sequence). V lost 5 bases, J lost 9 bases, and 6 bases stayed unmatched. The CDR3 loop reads CASSTGQLKAFF. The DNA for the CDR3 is TGTGCCAGCAGTACGGGACAGCTCAAAGCTTTCTTT.

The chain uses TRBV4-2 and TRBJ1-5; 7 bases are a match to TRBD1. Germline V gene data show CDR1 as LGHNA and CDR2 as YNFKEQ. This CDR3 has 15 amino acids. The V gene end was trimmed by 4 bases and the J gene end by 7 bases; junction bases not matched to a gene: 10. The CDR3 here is CASSPYRGVGQPQHF. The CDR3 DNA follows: TGTGCCAGCAGCCCATACAGGGGAGTGGGACAGCCCCAGCATTTT.

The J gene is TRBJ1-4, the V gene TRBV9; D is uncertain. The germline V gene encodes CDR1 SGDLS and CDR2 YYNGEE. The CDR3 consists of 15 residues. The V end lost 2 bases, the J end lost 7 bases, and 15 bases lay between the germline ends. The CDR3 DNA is TGTGCCAGCAGCGTGAACGAGGGTCGGGGTGAAAAACTGTTTTTT. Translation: CASSVNEGRGEKLFF.

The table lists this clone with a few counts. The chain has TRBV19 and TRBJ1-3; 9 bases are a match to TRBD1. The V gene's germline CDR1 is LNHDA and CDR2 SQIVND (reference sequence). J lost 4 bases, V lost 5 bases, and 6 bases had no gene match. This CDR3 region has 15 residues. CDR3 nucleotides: TGTGCCAGTAGTGCCGGACAGGGGCGGGGAAACACCATATATTTT. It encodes CASSAGQGRGNTIYF.

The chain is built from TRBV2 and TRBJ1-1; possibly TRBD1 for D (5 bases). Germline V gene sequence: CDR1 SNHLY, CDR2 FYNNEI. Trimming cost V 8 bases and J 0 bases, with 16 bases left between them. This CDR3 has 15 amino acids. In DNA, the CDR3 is TGTGCCAGCGTCATGGGTCAGGGTATGAACACTGAAGCTTTCTTT. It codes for CASVMGQGMNTEAFF.

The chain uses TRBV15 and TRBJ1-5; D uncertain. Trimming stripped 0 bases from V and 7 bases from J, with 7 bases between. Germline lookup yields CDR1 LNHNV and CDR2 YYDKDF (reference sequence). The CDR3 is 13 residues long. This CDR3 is CATSRDREQPQHF. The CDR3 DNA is TGTGCCACCAGCAGAGATCGCGAGCAGCCCCAGCATTTT.

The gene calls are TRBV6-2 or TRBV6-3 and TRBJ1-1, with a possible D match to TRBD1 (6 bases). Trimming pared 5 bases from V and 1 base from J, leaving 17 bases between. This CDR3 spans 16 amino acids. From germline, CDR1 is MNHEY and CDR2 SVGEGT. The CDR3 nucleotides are TGTGCCAGCAGTACCACAGGGTTGGGTAAGAACACTGAAGCTTTCTTT. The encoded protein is CASSTTGLGKNTEAFF.

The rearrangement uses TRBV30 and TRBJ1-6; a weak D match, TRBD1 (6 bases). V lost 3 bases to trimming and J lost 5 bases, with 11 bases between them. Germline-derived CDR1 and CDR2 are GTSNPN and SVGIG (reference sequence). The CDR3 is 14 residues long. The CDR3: CAWSGTLNNSPLHF. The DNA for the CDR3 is TGTGCCTGGAGCGGGACACTTAATAATTCACCCCTCCACTTT.